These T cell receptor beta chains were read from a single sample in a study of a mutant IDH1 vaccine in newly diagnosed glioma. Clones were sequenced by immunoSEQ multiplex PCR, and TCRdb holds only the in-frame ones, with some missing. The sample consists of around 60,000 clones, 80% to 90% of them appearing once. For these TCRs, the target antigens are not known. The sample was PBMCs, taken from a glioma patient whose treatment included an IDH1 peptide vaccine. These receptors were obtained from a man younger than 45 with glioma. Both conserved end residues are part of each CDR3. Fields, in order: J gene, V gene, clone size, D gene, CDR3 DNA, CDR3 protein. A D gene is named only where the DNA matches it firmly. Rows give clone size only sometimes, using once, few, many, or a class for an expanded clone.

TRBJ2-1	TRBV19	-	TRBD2	TGTGCCAGTAGTAGATTAGCGGGTAGCTCCTACAATGAGCAGTTCTTC	CASSRLAGSSYNEQFF
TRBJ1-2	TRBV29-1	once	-	TGCAGCGTTAGGACGGACAACTATGGCTACACCTTC	CSVRTDNYGYTF
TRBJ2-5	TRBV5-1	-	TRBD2	TGCGCCAGCAGACGCCGGACTAGCGGGGGGGAGACCCAGTACTTC	CASRRRTSGGETQYF
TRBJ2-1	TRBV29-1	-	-	TGCAGCGTTGACGAGGGATACAATGAGCAGTTCTTC	CSVDEGYNEQFF
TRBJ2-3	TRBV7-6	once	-	TGTGCCAGCAGCTTAGGGGGCCTAGATACGCAGTATTTT	CASSLGGLDTQYF
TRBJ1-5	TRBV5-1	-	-	TGCGCCAGCAGCCTGATCGGAGGGAATGCCAGCAATCAGCCCCAGCATTTT	CASSLIGGNASNQPQHF
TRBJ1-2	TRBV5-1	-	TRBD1	TGCGCCACCGGGACAGGGGACGTCGCTAACTATGGCTACACCTTC	CATGTGDVANYGYTF
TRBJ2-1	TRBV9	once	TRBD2	TGTGCCAGCAGCCTCAGAGTGACTAGCGGGGGTCTGAGCTCCTACAATGAGCAGTTCTTC	CASSLRVTSGGLSSYNEQFF
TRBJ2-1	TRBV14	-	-	TGTGCCAGCAGCCAACCCTCAGGGGTTGAGCAGTTCTTC	CASSQPSGVEQFF
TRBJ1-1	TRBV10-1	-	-	TGCGCCAGCAGTGACCCTGGACGGAGGGAAGCTTTCTTT	CASSDPGRREAFF
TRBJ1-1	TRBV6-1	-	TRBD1	TGTGCCAGCAAAGATAGGGACAGGGAATTACCTTTCTTT	CASKDRDRELPFF
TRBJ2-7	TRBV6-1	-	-	TGTGCCAGCAGTGAAGCGGCGGGGTTCTACGAGCAGTACTTC	CASSEAAGFYEQYF
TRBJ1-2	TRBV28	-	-	TGTGCCAGCAGTCGTAACTTTGGGGGTAACTATGGCTACACCTTC	CASSRNFGGNYGYTF
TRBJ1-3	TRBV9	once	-	TGTGCCAGCAGCTCTAGAGCAGGGCTCACTGGAAACACCATATATTTT	CASSSRAGLTGNTIYF
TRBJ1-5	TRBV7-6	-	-	TGTGCCAGCAGCTTAGCGGGACCGGGTAGCAATCAGTCCCAGCATTTT	CASSLAGPGSNQSQHF
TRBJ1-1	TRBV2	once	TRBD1	TGTGCCAGCAGGGGACAGGGCAGTACTGAAGCTTTCTTT	CASRGQGSTEAFF
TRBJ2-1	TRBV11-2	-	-	TGTGCCAGCAGCCCCTCGCGTTGGCAGTTCTTC	CASSPSRWQFF
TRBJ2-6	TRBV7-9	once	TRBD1	TGTGCCAAGATGGACAGGGGATTTTCTGGGGCCAACGTCCTGACTTTC	CAKMDRGFSGANVLTF
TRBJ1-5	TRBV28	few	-	TGTGCCAGCAGTTTCCATCAGAATAGCAATCAGCCCCAGCATTTT	CASSFHQNSNQPQHF
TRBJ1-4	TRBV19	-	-	TGTGCCAGTAGTATTGTGAAGGGGGGTAGGGAACTGTTTTTT	CASSIVKGGRELFF
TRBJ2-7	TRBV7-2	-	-	TGTGCCAGCAGCCCACACTACGAGCAGTACTTC	CASSPHYEQYF
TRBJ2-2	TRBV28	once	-	TGTGCCAGCAGTCGGATGAGTAACACCGGGGAGCTGTTTTTT	CASSRMSNTGELFF
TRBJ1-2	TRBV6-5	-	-	TGTGCCAGCAGTTATGGCGGCGTGGGTACCTACACCTTC	CASSYGGVGTYTF
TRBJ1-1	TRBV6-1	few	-	TGTGCCAGCCAATTAGCGAAGAACACTGAAGCTTTCTTT	CASQLAKNTEAFF
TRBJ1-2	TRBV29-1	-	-	TGCAGCGTTGTATGGGGGGCCTACTATGGCTACACCTTC	CSVVWGAYYGYTF
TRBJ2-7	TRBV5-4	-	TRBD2	TGTGCCAGCAGCTTTAGGACTAGTCCTTCCGAGCAGTACTTC	CASSFRTSPSEQYF
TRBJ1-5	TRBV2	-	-	TGTGCCAGCAGTGCGTCCAGGGCAAATCAGCCCCAGCATTTT	CASSASRANQPQHF